This is a list of T cell receptor beta chains from one sample in a study of T-cell reconstitution after alpha-beta-depleted transplantation in children. TCRdb passed the PCR reads through MiXCR, listing each CDR3 protein once. This sample has hundreds of thousands of distinct CDR3 sequences, with roughly 8.2% found just once. The sample here was PBMCs, mostly from graft donor cells, taken 180 days after TCRalphabeta/CD19-depleted stem cell transplant. These TCRs come from a male patient younger than 18 who had a stem cell transplant for acute lymphoblastic leukemia, so the T cells may come from the graft donor. Each CDR3 is given with its conserved first and last residue. The D gene is left open where the match is weak. Size values are once, few and many counts, or a class for expanded clones, and some rows have none.

abundance: many
j_gene: TRBJ2-5
d_gene: .
v_gene: TRBV9
CDR3aa: CASSVGSGAQETQYF

abundance: many
j_gene: TRBJ2-3
d_gene: .
v_gene: TRBV5-1
CDR3aa: CASSLGDRRNTDTQYF

abundance: many
j_gene: TRBJ2-7
d_gene: TRBD2
v_gene: TRBV18
CDR3aa: CASSPVGTTSEQYF

abundance: many
j_gene: TRBJ1-4
d_gene: .
v_gene: TRBV20-1
CDR3aa: CSARDGRVNEKLFF

abundance: many
j_gene: TRBJ2-7
d_gene: TRBD2
v_gene: TRBV7-9
CDR3aa: CASSRSRRLGTSEQYF

abundance: many
j_gene: TRBJ2-7
d_gene: .
v_gene: TRBV7-2
CDR3aa: CASSLTGGGAVYEQYF

abundance: many
j_gene: TRBJ2-5
d_gene: .
v_gene: TRBV27
CDR3aa: CASSRHIGKTETQYF

abundance: many
j_gene: TRBJ1-1
d_gene: .
v_gene: TRBV10-3
CDR3aa: CAISDSKGKVGAFF

abundance: many
j_gene: TRBJ2-6
d_gene: .
v_gene: TRBV3-1
CDR3aa: CASSRRLGGANVLTF

abundance: many
j_gene: TRBJ1-1
d_gene: .
v_gene: TRBV20-1
CDR3aa: CSARYKGNTEAFF

abundance: many
j_gene: TRBJ2-2
d_gene: TRBD1
v_gene: TRBV2
CDR3aa: CASNSGTGGTGELFF

abundance: many
j_gene: TRBJ1-4
d_gene: TRBD1
v_gene: TRBV20-1
CDR3aa: CSAGDRGRGEKLFF

abundance: few
j_gene: TRBJ1-1
d_gene: .
v_gene: TRBV20-1
CDR3aa: CSAPVNTEAFF

abundance: many
j_gene: TRBJ2-7
d_gene: .
v_gene: TRBV12-3/TRBV12-4
CDR3aa: CASSPRSHEQYF

abundance: .
j_gene: TRBJ2-7
d_gene: .
v_gene: TRBV10-3
CDR3aa: CAILLPGWVRSPTGYEQYF

abundance: .
j_gene: TRBJ2-7
d_gene: TRBD2
v_gene: TRBV3-1
CDR3aa: CASSQQGLAGGPNYEQYF

abundance: many
j_gene: TRBJ2-1
d_gene: TRBD2
v_gene: TRBV12-3/TRBV12-4
CDR3aa: CASSFRLADNEQFF

abundance: many
j_gene: TRBJ1-2
d_gene: .
v_gene: TRBV29-1
CDR3aa: CSVPLPGYSGGYTF

abundance: .
j_gene: TRBJ2-7
d_gene: TRBD2
v_gene: TRBV28
CDR3aa: CASSLYAGASYEHYF

abundance: many
j_gene: TRBJ1-1
d_gene: .
v_gene: TRBV5-1
CDR3aa: CASSLGTNTEAFF

abundance: many
j_gene: TRBJ1-5
d_gene: TRBD1
v_gene: TRBV6-5
CDR3aa: CASSNRGNQPQHF

abundance: .
j_gene: TRBJ2-1
d_gene: TRBD2
v_gene: TRBV4-2
CDR3aa: CASSQGGAGGGNEQFF